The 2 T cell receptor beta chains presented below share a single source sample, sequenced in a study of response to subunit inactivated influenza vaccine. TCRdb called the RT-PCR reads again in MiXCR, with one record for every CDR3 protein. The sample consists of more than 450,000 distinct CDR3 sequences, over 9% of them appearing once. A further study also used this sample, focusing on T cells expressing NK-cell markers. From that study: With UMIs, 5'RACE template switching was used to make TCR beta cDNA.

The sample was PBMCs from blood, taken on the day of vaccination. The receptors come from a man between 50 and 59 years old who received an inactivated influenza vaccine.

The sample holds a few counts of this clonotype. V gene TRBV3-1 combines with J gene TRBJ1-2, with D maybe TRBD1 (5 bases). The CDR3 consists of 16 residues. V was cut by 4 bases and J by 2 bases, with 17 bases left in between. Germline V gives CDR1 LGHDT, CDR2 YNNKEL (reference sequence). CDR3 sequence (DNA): TGTGCCAGCAGCCTAAACTGGGACGCAGCCAACTATGGCTACACCTTC. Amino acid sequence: CASSLNWDAANYGYTF. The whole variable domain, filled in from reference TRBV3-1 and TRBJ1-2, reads DTAVSQTPKYLVTQMGNDKSIKCEQNLGHDTMYWYKQDSKKFLKIMFSYNNKELIINETVPNRFSPKSPDKAHLNLHINSLELGDSAVYFCASSLNWDAANYGYTFGSGTRLTVV.

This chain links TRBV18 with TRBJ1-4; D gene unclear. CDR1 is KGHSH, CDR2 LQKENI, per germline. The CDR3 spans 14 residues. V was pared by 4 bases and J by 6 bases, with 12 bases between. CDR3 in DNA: TGTGCCAGCTCACAGGACCCCGGGGATGAAAAACTGTTTTTT. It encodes CASSQDPGDEKLFF.